A selection of T cell receptor beta chains follows, all from one sample in a study of shared clonotypes between healthy human individuals. Libraries were prepared by immunoSEQ multiplex PCR; TCRdb keeps only in-frame clonotypes and omits some of them. Of some 2,100,000 clones listed, about 92% are singletons. Material for sequencing was naive CD8+ T cells from PBMCs. These receptors all stem from a young man in good health. Some clones in this sample may be carry-over from other donors' samples. CDR3s include the opening cysteine and the closing phenylalanine or tryptophan. Fields, in order: D gene, V gene, J gene, clone size, CDR3 DNA, CDR3 protein. A D gene is named only where the DNA matches it firmly. A clone size is listed for some rows: how often the clone was seen (once, few, many), or a class if it is expanded.

D: .
V: TRBV28
J: TRBJ1-2
size: .
DNA: TGTGCCAGCAGTTTATCGGGGGGGAACTATGGCTACACCTTC
CDR3: CASSLSGGNYGYTF

D: .
V: TRBV7-2
J: TRBJ2-7
size: .
DNA: TGTGCCAGCAGCCCAGGGGGGAGGGAAGCCTACGAGCAGTACTTC
CDR3: CASSPGGREAYEQYF

D: .
V: TRBV7-9
J: TRBJ1-2
size: .
DNA: TGTGCCAGCATCGGGGGCGGAATTAACTATGGCTACACCTTC
CDR3: CASIGGGINYGYTF

D: TRBD2
V: TRBV7-9
J: TRBJ2-3
size: .
DNA: TGTGCCAGCAGGGGGGGGCTAGCGGGAGCCACAGATACGCAGTATTTT
CDR3: CASRGGLAGATDTQYF

D: .
V: TRBV15
J: TRBJ2-5
size: .
DNA: TGTGCCACCAGCAGAGATTTAGCAGTACAAGAGACCCAGTACTTC
CDR3: CATSRDLAVQETQYF

D: .
V: TRBV28
J: TRBJ2-5
size: .
DNA: TGTGCCAGCAGTTCAATCCCGTTGACTAGTAGGGAGACCCAGTACTTC
CDR3: CASSSIPLTSRETQYF

D: .
V: TRBV4-1
J: TRBJ2-7
size: .
DNA: TGCGCCAGCAGCCGCGACGAACGATATCGTTCCTACGAGCAGTACTTC
CDR3: CASSRDERYRSYEQYF

D: TRBD1
V: TRBV5-1
J: TRBJ1-2
size: .
DNA: TGCGCCAGCAGGGTCGACAGGGGCTATGGCTACACCTTC
CDR3: CASRVDRGYGYTF

D: .
V: TRBV25-1
J: TRBJ1-1
size: .
DNA: TGTGCCAGCCAGCAGAACACTGAAGCTTTCTTT
CDR3: CASQQNTEAFF

D: .
V: TRBV27
J: TRBJ1-3
size: once
DNA: TGTGCCAGTGCCTCTGACCGGACCTTCTCTGGAAACACCATATATTTT
CDR3: CASASDRTFSGNTIYF

D: .
V: TRBV6-1
J: TRBJ1-5
size: once
DNA: TGTGCCAGCAGTGATGGCAGGGGAAATCAGCCCCAGCATTTT
CDR3: CASSDGRGNQPQHF

D: .
V: TRBV7-9
J: TRBJ2-1
size: .
DNA: TGTGCCAGCAGCTTTGGTAGCTCCTACAATGAGCAGTTCTTC
CDR3: CASSFGSSYNEQFF

D: TRBD1
V: TRBV27
J: TRBJ2-7
size: .
DNA: TGTGCCAGCAGTTTATCGATAAATGGCAGGGGGTCACCCTACGAGCAGTACTTC
CDR3: CASSLSINGRGSPYEQYF

D: .
V: TRBV19
J: TRBJ2-2
size: .
DNA: TGTGCCAGTAGGGATGACCCCGCGAACACCGGGGAGCTGTTTTTT
CDR3: CASRDDPANTGELFF

D: TRBD1
V: TRBV6-1
J: TRBJ1-2
size: once
DNA: TGTGCCAGCAGGACAGGGGGGTCCTATGGCTACACCTTC
CDR3: CASRTGGSYGYTF

D: .
V: TRBV5-1
J: TRBJ2-1
size: few
DNA: TGCGCCAGCAGCTCACCTCCCATCCATGAGCAGTTCTTC
CDR3: CASSSPPIHEQFF

D: TRBD2
V: TRBV11-2
J: TRBJ2-3
size: .
DNA: TGTGCCAGCAGCTTCGGGACTACTTTCACAGATACGCAGTATTTT
CDR3: CASSFGTTFTDTQYF

D: .
V: TRBV6-1
J: TRBJ1-5
size: .
DNA: TGTGCCAGCAGTGAAGTGAGGGGCAATCAGCCCCAGCATTTT
CDR3: CASSEVRGNQPQHF

D: TRBD1
V: TRBV9
J: TRBJ1-2
size: .
DNA: TGTGCCAGCAGCGTAAGGACAGGGGGCGGCTACACCTTC
CDR3: CASSVRTGGGYTF

D: .
V: TRBV6-4
J: TRBJ2-1
size: once
DNA: TGTGCCAGCAGTCGAGCGCTCCCTGGGGATGAGCAGTTCTTC
CDR3: CASSRALPGDEQFF

D: TRBD1
V: TRBV28
J: TRBJ1-1
size: .
DNA: TGTGCCAGCGACGCCGCCGGGACAGGGCCGGGCACTGAAGCTTTCTTT
CDR3: CASDAAGTGPGTEAFF

D: .
V: TRBV4-3
J: TRBJ1-1
size: .
DNA: TGCGCCAGCAGCCAAGTTGGATCTGACACTGAAGCTTTCTTT
CDR3: CASSQVGSDTEAFF

D: TRBD1
V: TRBV4-1
J: TRBJ2-7
size: .
DNA: TGCGCCAGCAGCCAAGGGTCGCAGGGGGTAATCTACGAGCAGTACTTC
CDR3: CASSQGSQGVIYEQYF

D: .
V: TRBV27
J: TRBJ2-4
size: .
DNA: TGTGCCAGCAGTTTTCTGCCGCTAGCCAAAAACATTCAGTACTTC
CDR3: CASSFLPLAKNIQYF

D: .
V: TRBV29-1
J: TRBJ1-1
size: .
DNA: TGCAGCACCTGGGGCCAGAACACTGAAGCTTTCTTT
CDR3: CSTWGQNTEAFF

D: .
V: TRBV18
J: TRBJ1-4
size: .
DNA: TGTGCCAGCTCACCACCGGTTTCTGGGTTCTTGTCAACTAATGAAAAACTGTTTTTT
CDR3: CASSPPVSGFLSTNEKLFF

D: .
V: TRBV7-9
J: TRBJ2-1
size: .
DNA: TGTGCCAGCCTTGACATGCTCTACAATGAGCAGTTCTTC
CDR3: CASLDMLYNEQFF

D: TRBD1
V: TRBV11-2
J: TRBJ2-5
size: .
DNA: TGTGCCAGCAGCGCGAGACAGGGCGTGAAGAGAGAGACCCAGTACTTC
CDR3: CASSARQGVKRETQYF

D: .
V: TRBV4-2
J: TRBJ1-4
size: .
DNA: TGTGCCAGCAGCGGGACATTTTTGGGTCCAAACGAAAAACTGTTTTTT
CDR3: CASSGTFLGPNEKLFF

D: .
V: TRBV13
J: TRBJ1-1
size: .
DNA: TGTGCCAGCAGCTCACCGATGGGGAAGATGAACACTGAAGCTTTCTTT
CDR3: CASSSPMGKMNTEAFF

D: .
V: TRBV29-1
J: TRBJ1-3
size: .
DNA: TGCAGCGTTGAAGATCCGGCAAGGAGCTCTGGAAACACCATATATTTT
CDR3: CSVEDPARSSGNTIYF

D: .
V: TRBV27
J: TRBJ2-5
size: .
DNA: TGTGCCAGCAGTATCCTAGGCCAAGAGACCCAGTACTTC
CDR3: CASSILGQETQYF

D: TRBD1
V: TRBV11-2
J: TRBJ2-1
size: .
DNA: TGTGCCAGCAGCCCGTGGACAGGGGGCTTCCATGAGCAGTTCTTC
CDR3: CASSPWTGGFHEQFF

D: .
V: TRBV14
J: TRBJ2-7
size: .
DNA: TGTGCCAGCAGCCCGACATCCTACGAGCAGTACTTC
CDR3: CASSPTSYEQYF

D: TRBD2
V: TRBV28
J: TRBJ2-7
size: .
DNA: TGTGCCAGCAGCCCAGAGGGACTAACGGTCGAGCAGTACTTC
CDR3: CASSPEGLTVEQYF

D: .
V: TRBV7-9
J: TRBJ2-1
size: .
DNA: TGTGCCAGCAGCCCCGGGGAGGGGGCAGGGAATGAGCAGTTCTTC
CDR3: CASSPGEGAGNEQFF

D: .
V: TRBV7-8
J: TRBJ2-5
size: .
DNA: TGTGCCAGCAGCTTAGAATTCCAGTACTTC
CDR3: CASSLEFQYF

D: .
V: TRBV27
J: TRBJ2-2
size: .
DNA: TGTGCCAGCAGTCGCGGAGGGGGCACCGGGGAGCTGTTTTTT
CDR3: CASSRGGGTGELFF

D: .
V: TRBV29-1
J: TRBJ2-1
size: .
DNA: TGCAGCGTTGATCACCAGGGAAACAATGAGCAGTTCTTC
CDR3: CSVDHQGNNEQFF

D: TRBD2
V: TRBV5-4
J: TRBJ2-1
size: .
DNA: TGTGCCAGCAGCTTGGTGCCTGGGCTAGCGGGAAGACATGAGCAGTTCTTC
CDR3: CASSLVPGLAGRHEQFF

D: TRBD2
V: TRBV18
J: TRBJ2-2
size: .
DNA: TGTGCCAGCTCACCACCCCGGCTAGCGGGAGTCACCGGGGAGCTGTTTTTT
CDR3: CASSPPRLAGVTGELFF

D: TRBD1
V: TRBV4-3
J: TRBJ2-7
size: once
DNA: TGCGCCAGCAGCCACTTACCGGGACAGGGCTCCTACGAGCAGTACTTC
CDR3: CASSHLPGQGSYEQYF

D: .
V: TRBV7-8
J: TRBJ1-1
size: .
DNA: TGTGCCAGCAGCTTAGTCCCTTTGGTTCGGGAGCTCACTGAAGCTTTCTTT
CDR3: CASSLVPLVRELTEAFF

D: .
V: TRBV6-5
J: TRBJ2-7
size: once
DNA: TGTGCCAGCAGCAACGACTACGAGCAGTACTTC
CDR3: CASSNDYEQYF

D: TRBD1
V: TRBV7-9
J: TRBJ1-1
size: .
DNA: TGTGCCAGCAGCTTAGTCAGGGGGGAAGAGACTGAAGCTTTCTTT
CDR3: CASSLVRGEETEAFF

D: TRBD1
V: TRBV5-8
J: TRBJ1-1
size: .
DNA: TGTGCCAGCAGCTACAGGGGAAACACTGAAGCTTTCTTT
CDR3: CASSYRGNTEAFF

D: .
V: TRBV27
J: TRBJ1-1
size: .
DNA: TGTGCCAGCAGTTGGGCAGGGAGTGACACTGAAGCTTTCTTT
CDR3: CASSWAGSDTEAFF

D: .
V: TRBV5-1
J: TRBJ2-7
size: .
DNA: TGCGCCAGCAGCTTGGCCGGAACCGAGCAGTACTTC
CDR3: CASSLAGTEQYF